A selection of T cell receptor beta chains follows, all from one sample in a study of blood T cell repertoires in acute mononucleosis. The method was immunoSEQ multiplex PCR; TCRdb's version includes in-frame clones alone and lacks a portion of them. This sample has 6,000 to 8,500 clones, with less than 30% found just once. The input for sequencing was EBV YVL epitope tetramer+ CD8+ T cells sorted from PBMCs, taken during acute infectious mononucleosis. The source of these receptors is a woman between 18 and 29 years old with infectious mononucleosis caused by EBV. The CDR3 runs from the conserved cysteine through the conserved F or W. D genes are given only for firm matches. The size field is filled for only some rows; it gives once, few, many or a size class.

clone_size,j_call,d_call,v_call,cdr3_aa,cdr3_nt
NA,TRBJ1-2,NA,TRBV4-3,CASSLIRRRRKTYGYTF,TGCGCCAGCAGCCTAATTAGAAGACGTCGAAAGACCTATGGCTACACCTTC
NA,TRBJ2-5,TRBD1,TRBV5-1,CASSLELGQGGETQYF,TGCGCCAGCAGCTTGGAGCTCGGACAGGGTGGAGAGACCCAGTACTTC
NA,TRBJ2-7,TRBD2,TRBV11-2,CASSLSVGLAGGEQYF,TGTGCCAGCAGCTTGTCAGTAGGCCTAGCGGGAGGCGAGCAGTACTTC
many,TRBJ2-7,TRBD2,TRBV6-5,CASRRTSGRASEQYF,TGTGCCAGCAGGCGGACTAGCGGGAGGGCTTCCGAGCAGTACTTC
NA,TRBJ2-1,NA,TRBV5-4,CASRNYREATGEQFF,TGTGCCAGCAGGAATTACAGGGAGGCCACTGGAGAGCAGTTCTTC
NA,TRBJ2-1,NA,TRBV6-5,CASSLMRSSYNEQFF,TGTGCCAGCAGCTTAATGAGGAGCTCCTACAATGAGCAGTTCTTC
NA,TRBJ1-2,TRBD1,TRBV13,CASSLSGTGGYGYTF,TGTGCCAGCAGTTTATCGGGGACAGGGGGTTATGGCTACACCTTC
NA,TRBJ1-5,NA,TRBV2,CASSEAGVVINQPQHF,TGTGCCAGCAGTGAAGCAGGGGTGGTGATTAATCAGCCCCAGCATTTT
many,TRBJ2-6,TRBD1,TRBV7-2,CASSPGTGNSVLTF,TGTGCCAGCAGCCCCGGGACAGGGAATTCCGTCCTGACTTTC
few,TRBJ2-5,NA,TRBV11-2,CASGGYQETQYF,TGTGCCAGCGGCGGGTACCAAGAGACCCAGTACTTC
NA,TRBJ1-2,NA,TRBV7-4,CASSVEDLRYGYTF,TGTGCCAGCAGCGTAGAGGATCTCCGCTATGGCTACACCTTC
NA,TRBJ2-1,NA,TRBV21-1,CANSSRDGLAVDNEQFF,TGTGCCAACAGCTCCCGCGACGGACTGGCGGTCGACAATGAGCAGTTCTTC
few,TRBJ2-1,TRBD2,TRBV27,CASSLSLAGVHEQFF,TGTGCCAGCAGCTTGAGTCTAGCGGGAGTCCATGAGCAGTTCTTC
NA,TRBJ2-5,TRBD1,TRBV6-5,CASRQLTGSGEKYF,TGTGCCAGCAGGCAGTTGACAGGGAGTGGAGAGAAGTACTTC
NA,TRBJ2-2,NA,TRBV7-3,CASSPVTGLTGELFF,TGTGCCAGCAGCCCCGTAACAGGGCTCACCGGGGAGCTGTTTTTT
few,TRBJ2-3,TRBD2,TRBV14,CASQTSGSTDTQYF,TGTGCCAGCCAGACTAGCGGGAGCACAGATACGCAGTATTTT
many,TRBJ2-3,TRBD2,TRBV7-2,CASSLASGSGDTQYF,TGTGCCAGCAGCCTCGCTAGCGGGAGTGGGGATACGCAGTATTTC
many,TRBJ2-5,TRBD2,TRBV28,CASSGLAGGLKTQYF,TGTGCCAGCAGTGGACTAGCGGGAGGGTTGAAGACCCAGTACTTC
few,TRBJ2-1,TRBD2,TRBV6-5,CASSPWTSGSNEQFF,TGTGCCAGCAGTCCCTGGACTAGCGGGAGTAATGAGCAGTTCTTC
large,TRBJ2-1,NA,TRBV4-1,CASSQVTSSYNEQFF,TGCGCCAGCAGCCAAGTAACTAGCTCCTACAATGAGCAGTTCTTC
NA,TRBJ2-7,NA,TRBV4-1,CASSLGTLQYF,TGTGCCAGCAGCCTCGGGACTCTTCAGTACTTC
medium-sized,TRBJ2-7,TRBD1,TRBV7-2,CATDKRTTGQGYEQYF,TGTGCCACCGACAAGAGGACCACGGGACAGGGCTACGAGCAGTACTTC